This T cell receptor (beta chain) is from a study of blood T cell repertoires in COVID-19. Study details: Whether acute or convalescent, the COVID-19 samples came from the United States, Italy and Spain. The cDNA or gDNA used as material had been derived from T cells, B-cell-depleted T cells, or PBMCs.

This CDR3 contains 15 residues. V lost 2 bases, J lost 6 bases, and 7 bases stayed unmatched. Looked up from germline, CDR1 is MNHNY and CDR2 is SVGAGI (reference sequence). In the authors' methods: Using reference gene primer amplification, nucleated cell counts were estimated. Assay used: immunoSEQ multiplex PCR; TCRdb lists only in-frame clones, some missing. D and trimming were read from the DNA, whereas the V and J calls and clone size are those reported in that table. The sample has hundreds of thousands of clones, 75% to 90% seen once. Grouping used clinical history reported by participants in a survey and questionnaire.

The sample comprised PBMCs or T cells enriched from blood (not recorded which). The origin of this receptor is a young man who had recovered from COVID-19. The gene calls are TRBV6-6 and TRBJ2-3; 8 nucleotides align to TRBD2. The CDR3 DNA follows: TGTGCCAGCAGTTACGCCGGGACTAGTGGGGATACGCAGTATTTT. It yields the protein CASSYAGTSGDTQYF.